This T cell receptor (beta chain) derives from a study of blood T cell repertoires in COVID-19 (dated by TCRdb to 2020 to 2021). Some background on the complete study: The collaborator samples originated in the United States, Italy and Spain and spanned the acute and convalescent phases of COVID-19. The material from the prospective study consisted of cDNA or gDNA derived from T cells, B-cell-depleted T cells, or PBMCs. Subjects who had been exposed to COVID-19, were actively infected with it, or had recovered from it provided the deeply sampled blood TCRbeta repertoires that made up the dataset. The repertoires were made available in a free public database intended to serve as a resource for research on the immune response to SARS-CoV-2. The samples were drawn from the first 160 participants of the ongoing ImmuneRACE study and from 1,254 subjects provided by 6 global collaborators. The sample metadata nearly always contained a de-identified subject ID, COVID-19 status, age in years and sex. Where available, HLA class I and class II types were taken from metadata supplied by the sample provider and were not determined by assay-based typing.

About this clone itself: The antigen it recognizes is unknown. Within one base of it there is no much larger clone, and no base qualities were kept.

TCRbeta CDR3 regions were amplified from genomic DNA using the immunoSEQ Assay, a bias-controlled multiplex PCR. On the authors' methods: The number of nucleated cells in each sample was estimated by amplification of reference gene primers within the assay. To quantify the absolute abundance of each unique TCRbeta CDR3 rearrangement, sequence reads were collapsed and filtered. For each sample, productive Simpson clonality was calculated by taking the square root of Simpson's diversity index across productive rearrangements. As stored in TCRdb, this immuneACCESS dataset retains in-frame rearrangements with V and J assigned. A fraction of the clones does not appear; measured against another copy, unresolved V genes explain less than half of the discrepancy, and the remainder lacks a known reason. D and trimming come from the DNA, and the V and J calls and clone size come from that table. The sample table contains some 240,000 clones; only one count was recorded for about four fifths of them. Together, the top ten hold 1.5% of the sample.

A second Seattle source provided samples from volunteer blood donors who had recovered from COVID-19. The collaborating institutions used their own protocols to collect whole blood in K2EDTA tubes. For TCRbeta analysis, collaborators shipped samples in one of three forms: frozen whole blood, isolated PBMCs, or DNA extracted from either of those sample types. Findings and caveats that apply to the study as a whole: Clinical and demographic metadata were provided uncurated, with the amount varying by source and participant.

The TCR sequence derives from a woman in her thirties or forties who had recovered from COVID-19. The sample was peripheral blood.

Read as DNA, the sequence is TGTGCCAGTAATCGACAGGCGAGCTCCTACAATGAGCAGTTCTTC. Its product reads: CASNRQASSYNEQFF. The chain employs TRBV19 and TRBJ2-1; TRBD1 is possibly the D segment (6 matching bases). CDR1 and CDR2 (LNHDA, SQIVND) derive from the germline V gene (reference sequence). Deletion took 7 bases off V and 0 bases off J, with a span of 13 bases between the germline ends. Inclusive of the bounding cysteine and phenylalanine, the CDR3 is 15 residues long. The DNA shown is the 45-base CDR3, in frame from base 1.